This T cell receptor (beta chain) originates from a study of identical twins. Trimming removed 3 bases at V and 9 bases at J, with 15 bases between. The CDR3 sequence is 14 residues long. TCRdb fed the 5' RACE reads into MiXCR, producing one record per CDR3 protein. The sample contains around 1.7 million distinct CDR3 sequences, around 29% of which appear only once. Regarding the study as a whole: Cord blood beta clonotypes present at high abundance carried fewer insertions; no such pattern appeared in memory repertoires.

Details on this clonotype: As yet, its antigen is unknown.

The source is a newborn girl in good health. The sample taken for sequencing was cord blood. The chain has TRBV12-3 or TRBV12-4 and TRBJ1-5; D gene ambiguous. The CDR3 loop reads CASSFGSRSRPQHF. The DNA for the CDR3 is TGTGCCAGCAGTTTTGGGTCGAGGTCTCGGCCCCAGCATTTT.